This T cell receptor beta chain originates from a study of T cells in Graves' hyperthyroidism and ophthalmopathy. Study results and caveats: In the blood, most expanded thyroid clonotypes above 0.001 appeared as well.

Amplified TCR beta CDR3 regions derived from RNA transcripts. Researchers ran a first-round RT-PCR on the TCR CDR3 using the HTBI primer set. TCRdb itself ran the multiplex PCR reads through MiXCR, one entry per CDR3 protein. The top ten clones hold approximately 49% of a sample with 340,000 or so distinct CDR3 sequences, roughly 18% of them seen once. This clonotype was seen a few times. The antigen is not known. One junction end does not reproduce the germline sequence, and a read error may be involved. The CDR3 is 15 amino acids. Per the germline V gene, CDR1 is WNHNN and CDR2 is SYGVQD (reference sequence).

The material sequenced was blood. This chain links TRBV10-1 with TRBJ1-1; the D is unclear. The sequence was collected from a woman aged 45-59 years with Graves' hyperthyroidism. The CDR3 reads CASSNAVHPNAEAFF. For the CDR3, the DNA is TGCGCCAGCTCAAATGCGGTACACCCGAACGCTGAAGCTTTCTTT.